Shown below are 19 T cell receptor beta chains from a single sample sequenced in a study of cytomegalovirus exposure and HLA in healthy donors. PCR was performed using 60 Vbeta and 13 Jbeta primers. Sequencing was performed with immunoSEQ multiplex PCR; in TCRdb, only in-frame clones are kept and a portion is missing. The profile covers around 150,000 clones, with less than 90% appearing a single time and almost 2% taken by the ten largest. The sample taken for sequencing was PBMCs. The receptors here all came from a young woman in good health and CMV-seronegative.

The chain employs TRBV28 and TRBJ2-3; D not certain. V was cut by 11 bases and J by 4 bases, with 16 bases left in between. This CDR3 has 13 residues. Germline-derived CDR1 and CDR2 are MDHEN and SYDVKM. CDR3 nucleotides: TGTGCCTCCGCGGTCAAACCGGCAGATACGCAGTATTTT. Its protein is CASAVKPADTQYF.

The chain has TRBV6-1 and TRBJ2-3, with a weak D call TRBD2 (6 bases). Germline-derived CDR1 and CDR2 are MNHNS and SASEGT. CDR3 length: 16 amino acids. Trimming took 1 base from V and 5 from J, leaving 16 bases between them. CDR3 coding DNA: TGTGCCAGCAGTGAAGGCTCCGGAGGGCCTGGAGATACGCAGTATTTT. It encodes CASSEGSGGPGDTQYF.

This chain connects TRBV7-2 to TRBJ1-1; D is undetermined. Germline CDR1 reads SGHTA; CDR2 reads FQGNSA. The V end lost 0 bases, the J end lost 6 bases, and 5 bases lay between the germline ends. The CDR3 totals 12 residues. The CDR3 reads CASSLAPAEAFF. The CDR3 DNA sequence: TGTGCCAGCAGCTTAGCTCCGGCTGAAGCTTTCTTT.

This clone was recorded once. This chain links TRBV11-2 with TRBJ2-5, with TRBD2 matching 9 bases. V trimming: 1 base; J trimming: 3 bases; junction bases outside the gene matches: 3. Per germline, CDR1 SGHAT and CDR2 FQNNGV. The CDR3 is made up of 15 amino acids. The CDR3 is CASSLGGRAEETQYF. The CDR3 nucleotides are TGTGCCAGCAGCTTAGGCGGGAGGGCCGAAGAGACCCAGTACTTC.

A single count supports this clone. The rearrangement links TRBV2 to TRBJ2-1, with D perhaps TRBD1 (6 bases). V gave up 4 bases and J gave up 5 bases, with 9 bases separating them. Per the germline V gene, CDR1 is SNHLY and CDR2 is FYNNEI. CDR3 length: 13 amino acids. DNA of the CDR3: TGTGCCAGCAGTGTAGGGGGTCACAATGAGCAGTTCTTC. Protein sequence: CASSVGGHNEQFF.

The V call is TRBV19, the J call TRBJ2-3; perhaps TRBD2 as D (6 bases). CDR3 size: 17 residues. Trimming left V 3 bases short and J 2 bases short, with 18 bases between. Per germline, CDR1 LNHDA and CDR2 SQIVND (reference sequence). The CDR3 here is CASSIWAGSDDTDTQYF. The CDR3 nucleotides read TGTGCCAGTAGTATTTGGGCGGGGTCGGACGACACAGATACGCAGTATTTT.

CDR3 bases: TGTGCCAGCAGTTTAGAAGAGTTGAACACCGGGGAGCTGTTTTTT. Translation: CASSLEELNTGELFF. The rearrangement joins TRBV28 to TRBJ2-2; D uncertain. Germline V gives CDR1 MDHEN, CDR2 SYDVKM. CDR3 length equals 15 residues. Trimming left V 2 bases short and J 1 base short, with 8 bases between. Full variable domain (outside the CDR3, taken from reference TRBV28 and TRBJ2-2): DVKVTQSSRYLVKRTGEKVFLECVQDMDHENMFWYRQDPGLGLRLIYFSYDVKMKEKGDIPEGYSVSREKKERFSLILESASTNQTSMYLCASSLEELNTGELFFGEGSRLTVL.

V is TRBV4-1 and J is TRBJ1-2; D may be TRBD1 (6 bases). The CDR3 spans 16 residues. Germline V gene lookup returns CDR1 MGHRA and CDR2 YSYEKL. With 0 bases removed from V and 5 bases from J, the gap between germline ends came to 16 bases. This CDR3 reads CASSQEGAGVRYGYTF. The DNA of the CDR3 is TGCGCCAGCAGCCAAGAAGGGGCAGGGGTTAGGTATGGCTACACCTTC.

The chain carries TRBV2 and TRBJ2-5; 9 bases map to TRBD2. Germline V gene sequence: CDR1 SNHLY, CDR2 FYNNEI. Trimming at V came to 8 bases and at J to 4 bases, leaving 11 bases not matched to a gene. The CDR3 consists of 15 residues. In DNA form, the CDR3 reads TGTGCCAGCGGTATGGAGGCGGGAGGGGGAGAGACCCAGTACTTC. It translates to CASGMEAGGGETQYF.

This clone has just one count. The V and J genes are TRBV7-9 and TRBJ2-7; maybe TRBD1 (6 bases). Germline CDR1 SEHNR, CDR2 FQNEAQ (reference sequence). The CDR3 extends over 15 amino acids. Trimming removed 5 bases from V and 3 bases from J, with 17 bases in between. CDR3 residues: CASSPFRQGSYEQYF. The DNA of the CDR3 is TGTGCCAGCAGCCCCTTTCGTCAGGGGAGCTACGAGCAGTACTTC.

This clone was seen a single time. J is TRBJ1-5 and V is TRBV19; D is unresolved. V lost 3 bases to trimming and J lost 0 bases, with 9 bases between them. The CDR3 runs to 15 residues. CDR1 and CDR2 from the germline V gene are LNHDA and SQIVND (reference sequence). The CDR3 spells CASSIGQISNQPQHF. The DNA for the CDR3 is TGTGCCAGTAGTATTGGGCAGATTAGCAATCAGCCCCAGCATTTT.

J is TRBJ1-1 and V is TRBV4-1; D is unresolved. V dropped 1 base and J dropped 0 bases, with 15 bases sitting between them. The CDR3 loop spans 17 amino acids. The germline V gene encodes CDR1 MGHRA and CDR2 YSYEKL. CDR3: CASSQVFDPSMNTEAFF. As DNA, the CDR3 is TGCGCCAGCAGCCAAGTTTTTGATCCGAGTATGAACACTGAAGCTTTCTTT.

This clone was observed a handful of times. V gene TRBV6-6 combines with J gene TRBJ1-4; tentatively, D is TRBD1 (5 bases). Germline V gene sequence: CDR1 MNHNY, CDR2 SVGAGI (reference sequence). The ends were cut back, 0 bases at V and 2 bases at J, with 7 bases in the middle. The CDR3 consists of 15 residues. CDR3 protein: CASSYSTDTNEKLFF. CDR3 in DNA: TGTGCCAGCAGTTACTCGACAGATACTAATGAAAAACTGTTTTTT.

The rearrangement uses TRBV19 and TRBJ2-7; a weak D match, TRBD1 (5 bases). The CDR3 spans 14 residues. Per germline, CDR1 LNHDA and CDR2 SQIVND (reference sequence). The V end was cut by 5 bases, the J end by 2 bases, with 13 bases between. The CDR3 reads CASSYVGAAYEQYF. The CDR3 bases are TGTGCCAGTAGTTACGTTGGGGCGGCCTACGAGCAGTACTTC.

This clone is a singleton in its sample. V is TRBV9 and J is TRBJ2-7; D might be TRBD1 (6 bases). Germline CDR1 and CDR2: SGDLS and YYNGEE. Trimming left V 3 bases short and J 5 bases short, with 12 bases between. This CDR3 has 13 residues. The CDR3 sequence is CASSEGHGDEQYF. Here the CDR3 DNA reads TGTGCCAGCAGCGAGGGACATGGGGACGAGCAGTACTTC.

CDR3 region: CAEKTGELFF. Here the CDR3 DNA reads TGCGCCGAGAAGACCGGGGAGCTGTTTTTT. The chain carries TRBV10-1 and TRBJ2-2; unclear D gene. The CDR3 length is 10 residues. V shed 11 bases and J shed 5 bases, with 6 bases lying between them. In germline, CDR1 is WNHNN, CDR2 SYGVQD (reference sequence).

The chain couples TRBV7-2 to TRBJ2-2; TRBD2 agrees at 7 bases. CDR3 length: 14 amino acids. With V trimmed by 6 bases and J by 6 bases, 7 bases remained unmatched. The germline CDR1 and CDR2 sequences are SGHTA and FQGNSA. In DNA, the CDR3 is TGTGCCAGCAGTACTAGCGCGCAATCCGGGGAGCTGTTTTTT. It specifies CASSTSAQSGELFF.

The rearrangement links TRBV7-7 to TRBJ2-1, with 9 bases fitting TRBD2. The CDR3 sequence is 15 residues long. CDR1 is SSHAT and CDR2 is FNYEAQ in the germline V gene (reference sequence). The trim removed 5 bases at V and 7 bases at J, leaving 9 bases unmatched. CDR3 sequence (DNA): TGTGCCAGCAGCCCAGGCGGGACTAGCCTTAATGAGCAGTTCTTC. Protein: CASSPGGTSLNEQFF.

The chain combines TRBV7-6 with TRBJ1-1; no reliable D call. This CDR3 region has 17 residues. Per germline, CDR1 SGHVS and CDR2 FNYEAQ. Deletions cut 0 bases from V and 0 bases from J, with 14 bases between. For the CDR3, the DNA is TGTGCCAGCAGCTTAGCGTGGGGAGGGTCCATGAACACTGAAGCTTTCTTT. Translated, it gives CASSLAWGGSMNTEAFF.